This T cell receptor beta chain derives from a study of T-cell reconstitution after alpha-beta-depleted transplantation in children. The V end lost 3 bases, the J end lost 4 bases, and 13 bases lay between the germline ends. This CDR3 region has 15 residues. Preparation of the TCRbeta library used unique molecular identifiers. TCRdb re-called the PCR reads with MiXCR, one entry per CDR3 protein. The data contain 350,000 to 500,000 distinct CDR3 sequences, approximately 42% of them singletons. With regard to this clonotype: Its antigen is unidentified.

Study-wide results and limits: There were some patients whose high TCRbeta diversity at day 60 came from surviving recipient T cells and thymic progenitors. Several hundred expanded graft clones reportedly gave rise to the alpha-beta T cells present about two months after transplant. From newly produced T cells came most of the T-cell counts and diversity one year after transplant.

This sequence originates from a girl aged 2-9 years with aplastic anemia, due to receive a stem cell transplant. The source was PBMCs, collected before TCRalphabeta/CD19-depleted stem cell transplant. The chain links TRBV7-1 to TRBJ2-1, with D perhaps assigned TRBD1 or TRBD2 (6 bases each). TRBV7-1 is an open reading frame, and its role is uncertain. This CDR3 reads CASSSPRGGYNEQFF. As DNA, the CDR3 is TGTGCCAGCAGCTCCCCCAGGGGAGGATACAATGAGCAGTTCTTC.